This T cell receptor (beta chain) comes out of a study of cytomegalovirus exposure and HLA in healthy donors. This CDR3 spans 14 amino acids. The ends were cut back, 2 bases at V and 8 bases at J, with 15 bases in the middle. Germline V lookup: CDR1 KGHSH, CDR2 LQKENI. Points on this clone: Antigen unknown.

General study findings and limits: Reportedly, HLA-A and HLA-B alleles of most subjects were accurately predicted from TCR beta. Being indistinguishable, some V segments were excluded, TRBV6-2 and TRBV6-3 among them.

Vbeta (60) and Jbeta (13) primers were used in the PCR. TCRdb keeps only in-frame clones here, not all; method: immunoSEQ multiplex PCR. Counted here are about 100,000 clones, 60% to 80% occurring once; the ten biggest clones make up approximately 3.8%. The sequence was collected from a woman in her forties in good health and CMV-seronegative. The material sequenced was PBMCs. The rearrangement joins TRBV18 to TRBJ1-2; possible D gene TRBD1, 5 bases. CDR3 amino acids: CASSPGGGDRGYTF. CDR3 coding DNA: TGTGCCAGCTCACCAGGCGGGGGGGATCGAGGCTACACCTTC.